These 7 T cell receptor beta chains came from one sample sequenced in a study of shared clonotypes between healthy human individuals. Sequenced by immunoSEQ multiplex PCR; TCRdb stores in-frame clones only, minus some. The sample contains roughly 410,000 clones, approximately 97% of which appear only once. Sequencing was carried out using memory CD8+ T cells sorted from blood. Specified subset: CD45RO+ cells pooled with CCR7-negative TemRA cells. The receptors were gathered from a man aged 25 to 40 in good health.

As DNA, the CDR3 is TGTGCCAGCAGCTTAGTGCGTCTTCCCTACGAGCAGTACTTC. Translation gives CASSLVRLPYEQYF. This chain connects TRBV11-2 to TRBJ2-7; D gene ambiguous. The germline V gene has CDR1 SGHAT and CDR2 FQNNGV. The CDR3 is made up of 14 amino acids. V was shortened by 1 base and J by 2 bases, with 9 bases between the two germline ends.

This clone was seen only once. This CDR3 reads CASSQGGHPNEKLFF. Here the CDR3 DNA reads TGTGCCAGCAGCCAGGGCGGTCACCCTAATGAAAAACTGTTTTTT. The rearrangement links TRBV7-9 to TRBJ1-4, with D possibly matching TRBD1 (5 bases). This CDR3 contains 15 residues. V was pared by 5 bases and J by 3 bases, with 13 bases between. CDR1 and CDR2 from the germline V gene are SEHNR and FQNEAQ (reference sequence).

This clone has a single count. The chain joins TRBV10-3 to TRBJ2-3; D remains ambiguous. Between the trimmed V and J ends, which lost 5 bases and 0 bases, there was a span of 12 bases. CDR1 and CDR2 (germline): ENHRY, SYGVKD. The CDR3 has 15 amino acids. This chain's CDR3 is CAISRLLSSTDTQYF. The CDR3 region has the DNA TGTGCCATCAGTAGACTCCTATCTAGCACAGATACGCAGTATTTT.

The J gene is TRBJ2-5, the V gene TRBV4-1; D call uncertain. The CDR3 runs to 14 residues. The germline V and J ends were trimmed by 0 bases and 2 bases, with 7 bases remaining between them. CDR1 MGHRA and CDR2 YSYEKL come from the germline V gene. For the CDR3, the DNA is TGCGCCAGCAGCCAAGATTGGCTGCAAGAGACCCAGTACTTC. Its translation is CASSQDWLQETQYF.

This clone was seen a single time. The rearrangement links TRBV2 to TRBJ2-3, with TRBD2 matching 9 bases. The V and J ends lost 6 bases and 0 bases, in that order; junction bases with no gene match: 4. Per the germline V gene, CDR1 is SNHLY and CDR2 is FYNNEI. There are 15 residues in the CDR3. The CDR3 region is CASSPGLASTDTQYF. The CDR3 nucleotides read TGTGCCAGCAGCCCCGGACTAGCGAGCACAGATACGCAGTATTTT. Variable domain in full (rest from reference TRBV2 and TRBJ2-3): EPEVTQTPSHQVTQMGQEVILRCVPISNHLYFYWYRQILGQKVEFLVSFYNNEISEKSEIFDDQFSVERPDGSNFTLKIRSTKLEDSAMYFCASSPGLASTDTQYFGPGTRLTVL.

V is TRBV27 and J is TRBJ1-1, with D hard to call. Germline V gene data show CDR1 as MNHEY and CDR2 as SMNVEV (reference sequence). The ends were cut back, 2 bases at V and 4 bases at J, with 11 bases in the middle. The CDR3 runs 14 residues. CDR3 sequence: CASSLKGLITEAFF. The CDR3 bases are TGTGCCAGCAGTTTAAAAGGGTTGATCACTGAAGCTTTCTTT.

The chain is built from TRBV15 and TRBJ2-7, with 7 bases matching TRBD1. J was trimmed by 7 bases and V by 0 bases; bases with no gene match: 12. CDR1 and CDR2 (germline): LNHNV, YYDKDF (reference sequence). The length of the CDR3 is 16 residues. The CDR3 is CATSRDWKQGTGEQYF. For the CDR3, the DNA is TGTGCCACCAGCAGAGATTGGAAACAGGGGACGGGAGAGCAGTACTTC. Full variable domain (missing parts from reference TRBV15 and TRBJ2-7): DAMVIQNPRYQVTQFGKPVTLSCSQTLNHNVMYWYQQKSSQAPKLLFHYYDKDFNNEADTPDNFQSRRPNTSFCFLDIRSPGLGDTAMYLCATSRDWKQGTGEQYFGPGTRLTVT.